This T cell receptor beta chain was obtained from a study of blood T cells in healthy people across ages. In the study overall: Template switching caught about one barcoded beta molecule for each two T cells. Findings and limits, study-wide: PBMCs were not sorted, which prevented a conclusive comparison of naive versus antigen-experienced cells. It was the long-lived donors that had more naive CD4+ cells and higher diversity than aged donors.

CDR1 ENHRY and CDR2 SYGVKD come from the germline V gene. The CDR3 contains 13 residues. Trimming shortened V by 3 bases and J by 0 bases, and 6 bases separated the two germline ends. This clonotype was counted ten times or more. What it binds is not known. A J-beta primer mix and a sample-barcoded 5' primer were used in a second PCR of roughly 6 to 11 cycles. TCRdb processed the 5' RACE reads anew with MiXCR; each CDR3 protein has one entry. The profile shows about 1,400,000 distinct CDR3 sequences, 42% of them singletons. The chain joins TRBV10-3 to TRBJ2-7, with unresolved D. Sequencing input: blood. This clonotype was obtained from a woman between 18 and 30 years old in good health. The CDR3 region is CAISDTLSYEQYF. CDR3 bases: TGTGCCATCAGTGACACACTCTCCTACGAGCAGTACTTC.